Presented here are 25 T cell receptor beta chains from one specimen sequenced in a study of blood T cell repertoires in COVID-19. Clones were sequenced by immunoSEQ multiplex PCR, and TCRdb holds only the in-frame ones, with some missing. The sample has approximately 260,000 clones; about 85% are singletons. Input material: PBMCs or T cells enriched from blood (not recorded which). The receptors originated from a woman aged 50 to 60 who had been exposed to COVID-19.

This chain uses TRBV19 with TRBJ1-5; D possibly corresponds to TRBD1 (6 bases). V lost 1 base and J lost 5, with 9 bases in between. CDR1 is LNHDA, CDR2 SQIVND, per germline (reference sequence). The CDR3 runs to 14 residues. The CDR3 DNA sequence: TGTGCCAGTAGTATAGCGGGGGGCGATCAGCCCCAGCATTTT. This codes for CASSIAGGDQPQHF.

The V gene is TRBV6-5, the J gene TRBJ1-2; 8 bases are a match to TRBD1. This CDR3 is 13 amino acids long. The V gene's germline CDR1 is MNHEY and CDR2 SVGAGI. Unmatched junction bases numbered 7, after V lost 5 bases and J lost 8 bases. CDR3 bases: TGTGCCAGCAGTACGGACAGGGCGATGGGCTACACCTTC. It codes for CASSTDRAMGYTF.

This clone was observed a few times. CDR3 nucleotides: TGTGCCAGCAGCTTAAGGCGAGGGATTCGGGATGGCTACACCTTC. Translating gives CASSLRRGIRDGYTF. The chain uses TRBV5-6 and TRBJ1-2; D gene unclear. V was clipped by 2 bases and J by 6 bases, with 17 bases between them. The CDR3 loop spans 15 amino acids. Looked up from germline, CDR1 is SGHDT and CDR2 is YYEEEE.

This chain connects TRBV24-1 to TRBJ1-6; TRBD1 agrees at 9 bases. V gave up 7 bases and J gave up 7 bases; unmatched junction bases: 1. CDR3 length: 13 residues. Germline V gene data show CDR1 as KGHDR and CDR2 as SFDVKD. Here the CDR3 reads CATRGQGNSPLHF. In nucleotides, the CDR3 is TGTGCCACCAGGGGACAGGGAAATTCACCCCTCCACTTT.

CDR3 sequence: CASSLGGTPLDTQYF. The CDR3 DNA reads as TGTGCCAGCAGCTTGGGAGGGACCCCCCTTGATACGCAGTATTTT. The chain employs TRBV11-2 and TRBJ2-3; TRBD2 matches at 7 bases. CDR3 length: 15 amino acids. Germline V CDR1 and CDR2: SGHAT, FQNNGV. J was trimmed by 6 bases and V by 3 bases; bases with no gene match: 9.

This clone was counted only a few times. This chain's CDR3 is CASNLRGVGTEAFF. Written as DNA, the CDR3 is TGTGCCAGCAACCTCAGGGGCGTCGGCACTGAAGCTTTCTTT. The gene calls are TRBV2 and TRBJ1-1, with D possibly TRBD1 on 6 matching bases. Trimming left V 7 bases short and J 4 bases short, with 16 bases between. The length of the CDR3 is 14 residues. Germline loops: CDR1 SNHLY, CDR2 FYNNEI.

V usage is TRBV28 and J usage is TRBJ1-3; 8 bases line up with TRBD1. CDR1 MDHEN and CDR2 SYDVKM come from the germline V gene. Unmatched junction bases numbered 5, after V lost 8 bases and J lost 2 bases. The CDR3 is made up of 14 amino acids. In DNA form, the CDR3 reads TGTGCCAGCCTTACAGGGGGAACTGGAAACACCATATATTTT. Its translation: CASLTGGTGNTIYF.

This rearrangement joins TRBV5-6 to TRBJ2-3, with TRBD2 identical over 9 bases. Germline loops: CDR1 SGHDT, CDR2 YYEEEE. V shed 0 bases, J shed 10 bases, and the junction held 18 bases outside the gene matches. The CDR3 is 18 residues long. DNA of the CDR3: TGTGCCAGCAGCTTGGTAGCGCGTACTAGCGGGCCCCTATCATCGCAGTATTTT. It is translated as CASSLVARTSGPLSSQYF.

As DNA, the CDR3 is TGTGCCACCTCCGGACTAGCGGGGACACCCGGTCGGCAGACCCAGTACTTC. Protein: CATSGLAGTPGRQTQYF. V is TRBV19 and J is TRBJ2-5, with 12 positions matching TRBD2. CDR3 size: 17 residues. V was pared by 10 bases and J by 6 bases, with 18 bases of the junction left unmatched. The V gene's germline CDR1 is LNHDA and CDR2 SQIVND (reference sequence). Full variable domain (rest looked up from reference TRBV19 and TRBJ2-5): DGGITQSPKYLFRKEGQNVTLSCEQNLNHDAMYWYRQDPGQGLRLIYYSQIVNDFQKGDIAEGYSVSREKKESFPLTVTSAQKNPTAFYLCATSGLAGTPGRQTQYFGPGTRLLVL.

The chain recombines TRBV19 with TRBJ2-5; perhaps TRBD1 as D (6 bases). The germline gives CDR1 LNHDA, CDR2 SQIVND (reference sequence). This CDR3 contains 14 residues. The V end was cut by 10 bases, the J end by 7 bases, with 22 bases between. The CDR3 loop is CATRAQGWIGTQYF. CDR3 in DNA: TGTGCCACCCGGGCTCAGGGGTGGATCGGGACCCAGTACTTC.

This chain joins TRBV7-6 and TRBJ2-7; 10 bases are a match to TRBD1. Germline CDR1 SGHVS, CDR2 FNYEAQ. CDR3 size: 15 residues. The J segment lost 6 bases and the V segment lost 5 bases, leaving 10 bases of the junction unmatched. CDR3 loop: CASSPSWDRGPEQYF. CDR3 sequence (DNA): TGTGCCAGCAGCCCATCCTGGGACAGGGGACCCGAGCAGTACTTC.

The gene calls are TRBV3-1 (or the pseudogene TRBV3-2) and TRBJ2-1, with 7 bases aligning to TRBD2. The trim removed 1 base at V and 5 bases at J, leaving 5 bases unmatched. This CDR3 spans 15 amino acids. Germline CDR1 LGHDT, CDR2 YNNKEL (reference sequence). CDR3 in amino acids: CASSQGGGGNNEQFF. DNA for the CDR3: TGTGCCAGCAGCCAAGGCGGCGGGGGAAACAATGAGCAGTTCTTC.

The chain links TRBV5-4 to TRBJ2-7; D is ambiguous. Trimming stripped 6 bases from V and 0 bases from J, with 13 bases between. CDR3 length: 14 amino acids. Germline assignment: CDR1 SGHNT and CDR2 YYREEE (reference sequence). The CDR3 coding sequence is TGTGCCAGCACCCTCTTTGGAGCCTCCTACGAGCAGTACTTC. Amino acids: CASTLFGASYEQYF.

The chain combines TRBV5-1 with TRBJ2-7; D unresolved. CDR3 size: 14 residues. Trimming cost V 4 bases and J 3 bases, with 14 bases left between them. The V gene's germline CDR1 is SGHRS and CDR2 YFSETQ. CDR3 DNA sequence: TGCGCCAGCAGCCGAACAGACCCTATCTACGAGCAGTACTTC. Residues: CASSRTDPIYEQYF.

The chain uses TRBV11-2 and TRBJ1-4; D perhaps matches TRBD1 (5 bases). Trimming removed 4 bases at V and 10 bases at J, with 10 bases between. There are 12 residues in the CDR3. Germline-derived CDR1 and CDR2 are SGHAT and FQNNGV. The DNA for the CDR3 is TGTGCCAGCAGCTACCCGGGGGGAAAACTGTTTTTT. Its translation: CASSYPGGKLFF.

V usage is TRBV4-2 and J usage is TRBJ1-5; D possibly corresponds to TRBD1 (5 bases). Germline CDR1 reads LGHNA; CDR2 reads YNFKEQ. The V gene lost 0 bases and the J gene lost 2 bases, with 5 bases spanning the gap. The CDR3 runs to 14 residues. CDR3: CASSQDRGNQPQHF. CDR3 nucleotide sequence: TGTGCCAGCAGCCAAGACAGGGGCAATCAGCCCCAGCATTTT.

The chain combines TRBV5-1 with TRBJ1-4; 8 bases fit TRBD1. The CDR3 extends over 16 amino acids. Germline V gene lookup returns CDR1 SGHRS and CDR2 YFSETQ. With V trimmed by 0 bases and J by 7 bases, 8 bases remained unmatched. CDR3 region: CASSLDPGQATEKLFF. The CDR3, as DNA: TGCGCCAGCAGCTTGGATCCGGGACAGGCTACTGAAAAACTGTTTTTT.

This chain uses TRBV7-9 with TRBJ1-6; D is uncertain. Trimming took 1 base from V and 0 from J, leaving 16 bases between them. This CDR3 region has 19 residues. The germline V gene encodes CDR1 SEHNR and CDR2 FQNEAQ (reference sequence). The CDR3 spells CASSLVLTDRSSYNSPLHF. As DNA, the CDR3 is TGTGCCAGCAGCTTAGTTCTAACCGACCGGAGCTCCTATAATTCACCCCTCCACTTT.

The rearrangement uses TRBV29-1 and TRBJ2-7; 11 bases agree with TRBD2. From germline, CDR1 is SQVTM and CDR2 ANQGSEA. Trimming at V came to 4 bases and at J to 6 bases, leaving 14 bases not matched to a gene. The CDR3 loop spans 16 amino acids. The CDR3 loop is CSVGNSGGAISGEQYF. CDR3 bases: TGCAGCGTTGGGAATAGCGGGGGGGCGATCTCCGGCGAGCAGTACTTC.

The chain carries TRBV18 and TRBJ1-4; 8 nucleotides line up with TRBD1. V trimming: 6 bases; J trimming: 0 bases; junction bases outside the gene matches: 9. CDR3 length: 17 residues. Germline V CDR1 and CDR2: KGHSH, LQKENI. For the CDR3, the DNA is TGTGCCAGCTCCAGCGGGACAGGCTCTACAACTAATGAAAAACTGTTTTTT. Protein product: CASSSGTGSTTNEKLFF.

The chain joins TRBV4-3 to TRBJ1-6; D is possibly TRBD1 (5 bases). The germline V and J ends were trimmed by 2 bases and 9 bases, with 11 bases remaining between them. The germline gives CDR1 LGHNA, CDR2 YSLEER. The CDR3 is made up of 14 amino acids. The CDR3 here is CASSQRRDFSPLHF. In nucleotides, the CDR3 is TGCGCCAGCAGCCAACGTAGGGACTTTTCACCCCTCCACTTT.

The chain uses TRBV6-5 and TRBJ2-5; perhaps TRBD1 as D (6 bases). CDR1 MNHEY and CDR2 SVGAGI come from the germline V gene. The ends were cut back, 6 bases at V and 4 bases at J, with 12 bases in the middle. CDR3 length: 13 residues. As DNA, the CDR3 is TGTGCCAGCAGCATACAGGGAGTAGAGACCCAGTACTTC. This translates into CASSIQGVETQYF.

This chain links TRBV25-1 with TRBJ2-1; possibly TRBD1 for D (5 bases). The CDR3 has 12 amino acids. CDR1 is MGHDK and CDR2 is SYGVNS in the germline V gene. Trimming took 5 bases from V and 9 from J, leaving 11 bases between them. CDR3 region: CASSPSGFEQFF. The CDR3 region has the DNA TGTGCCAGCAGTCCCTCAGGGTTTGAGCAGTTCTTC.

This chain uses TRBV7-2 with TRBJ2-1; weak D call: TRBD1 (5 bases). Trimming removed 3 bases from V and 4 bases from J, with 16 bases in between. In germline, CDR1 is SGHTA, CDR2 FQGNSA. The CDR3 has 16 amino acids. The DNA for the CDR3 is TGTGCCAGCAGCTTGGCTGGAGCAGGGCCATACAATGAGCAGTTCTTC. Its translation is CASSLAGAGPYNEQFF.

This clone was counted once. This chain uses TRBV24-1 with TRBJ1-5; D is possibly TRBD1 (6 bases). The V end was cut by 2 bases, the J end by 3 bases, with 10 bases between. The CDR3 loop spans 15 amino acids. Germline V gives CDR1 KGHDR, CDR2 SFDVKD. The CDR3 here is CATSDSRTANQPQHF. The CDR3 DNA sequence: TGTGCCACCAGTGATTCGCGGACAGCCAATCAGCCCCAGCATTTT.